The 20 T cell receptor beta chains reported below all come from one sample, sequenced in a study of blood T cell repertoires in COVID-19. Sequenced by immunoSEQ multiplex PCR; TCRdb stores in-frame clones only, minus some. The sample contains some 270,000 clones, roughly 89% of which appear only once. The sample comprised peripheral blood. The source of these receptors is a woman between 55 and 75 years old with COVID-19, enrolled during active disease.

The CDR3 DNA reads as TGTGCCAGCAGTTTTTGGACAGGGACCAGAGACGAGCAGTACTTC. Its protein product is CASSFWTGTRDEQYF. This sequence joins TRBV6-2 or TRBV6-3 and TRBJ2-7; 8 positions agree with TRBD1. CDR1 and CDR2 (germline): MNHEY, SVGEGT. V shed 4 bases, J shed 5 bases, and the junction held 10 bases outside the gene matches. This CDR3 is 15 amino acids long.

The chain links TRBV7-3 to TRBJ2-1; 8 nucleotides line up with TRBD1. The CDR3 runs to 14 residues. From germline, CDR1 is SGHTA and CDR2 FQGTGA. Unmatched junction bases numbered 10, after V lost 8 bases and J lost 7 bases. In DNA form, the CDR3 reads TGTGCCAGCTCGACTGGGACAGGCCGAAATGAGCAGTTCTTC. It yields the protein CASSTGTGRNEQFF.

This clone appeared once. V and J are TRBV5-1 and TRBJ1-2; TRBD1 might be the D (6 bases). Germline assignment: CDR1 SGHRS and CDR2 YFSETQ. The CDR3 runs 13 residues. V lost 4 bases, J lost 8 bases, and 15 bases lay in between. The CDR3 DNA is TGCGCCAGCAGCCCGGGCCCTCAGGGGGGCTACACCTTC. It translates to CASSPGPQGGYTF.

The chain combines TRBV18 with TRBJ1-1, with a possible D match to TRBD1 (6 bases). Germline assignment: CDR1 KGHSH and CDR2 LQKENI. Trimming pared 3 bases from V and 3 bases from J, leaving 8 bases between. CDR3 length equals 13 residues. CDR3 DNA sequence: TGTGCCAGCTCACCTTCAGGGGACACTGAAGCTTTCTTT. It codes for CASSPSGDTEAFF.

The chain links TRBV6-5 to TRBJ1-2; D is possibly TRBD1 (5 bases). V lost 8 bases and J lost 4, with 11 bases in between. The CDR3 consists of 12 residues. CDR1 is MNHEY, CDR2 SVGAGI, per germline. CDR3 protein: CASHSQGYGYTF. CDR3 nucleotides: TGTGCCAGCCACTCCCAGGGCTATGGCTACACCTTC.

The chain carries TRBV10-2 and TRBJ2-1; 8 bases are shared with TRBD1. Germline V gene data show CDR1 as WSHSY and CDR2 as SAAADI. The V gene end was trimmed by 6 bases and the J gene end by 3 bases; junction bases not matched to a gene: 7. The CDR3 runs to 15 residues. This CDR3 reads CASSTGTGYYNEQFF. The CDR3, as DNA: TGCGCCAGCAGCACCGGGACAGGCTACTACAATGAGCAGTTCTTC.

The chain uses TRBV10-3 and TRBJ2-7; possibly TRBD2 for D (6 bases). V gave up 4 bases and J gave up 4 bases, with 14 bases separating them. Looked up from germline, CDR1 is ENHRY and CDR2 is SYGVKD. The CDR3 is made up of 14 amino acids. In DNA form, the CDR3 reads TGTGCCATCAGTGTTGGAGGGGCTGGGTACGAGCAGTACTTC. Protein product: CAISVGGAGYEQYF.

Ten or more counts support this clone. The chain joins TRBV6-5 to TRBJ2-1, with 10 bases lining up with TRBD2. Germline V lookup: CDR1 MNHEY, CDR2 SVGAGI. The length of the CDR3 is 15 residues. Trimming removed 0 bases from V and 7 bases from J; junction bases left unmatched: 3. CDR3 nucleotides: TGTGCCAGCAGTTACTCCGGTAGCGGGGGGAATGAGCAGTTCTTC. This sequence encodes CASSYSGSGGNEQFF.

This chain connects TRBV27 to TRBJ2-1; TRBD2 agrees at 13 bases. The CDR3 sequence is 16 residues long. With V trimmed by 4 bases and J by 4 bases, 4 bases remained unmatched. Germline-derived CDR1 and CDR2 are MNHEY and SMNVEV (reference sequence). Here the CDR3 reads CASSWTSGGTYNEQFF. The CDR3 DNA sequence: TGTGCCAGCAGTTGGACTAGCGGGGGAACTTACAATGAGCAGTTCTTC.

This sequence joins TRBV3-1 (or the pseudogene TRBV3-2) and TRBJ2-3; 10 bases are shared with TRBD2. V shed 4 bases, J shed 0 bases, and the junction held 4 bases outside the gene matches. The CDR3 loop spans 16 amino acids. The V gene's germline CDR1 is LGHDT and CDR2 YNNKEL (reference sequence). The CDR3 reads CASSLRLAGSTDTQYF. The CDR3 DNA is TGTGCCAGCAGCCTCCGACTAGCGGGTAGCACAGATACGCAGTATTTT.

The rearrangement joins TRBV27 to TRBJ1-1; D gene ambiguous. CDR3 length: 13 amino acids. CDR1 is MNHEY and CDR2 is SMNVEV in the germline V gene (reference sequence). V lost 2 bases and J 5 bases, leaving 9 bases between the germline ends. The CDR3 loop reads CASSLLAGTEAFF. In nucleotides, the CDR3 is TGTGCCAGCAGTTTACTTGCGGGGACTGAAGCTTTCTTT.

There are a few counts of this clone. The J gene is TRBJ1-5, the V gene TRBV18, with D unclear. The CDR3 sequence is 14 residues long. The germline gives CDR1 KGHSH, CDR2 LQKENI. Trimming pared 3 bases from V and 1 base from J, leaving 7 bases between. CDR3 amino acids: CASSPLLSNQPQHF. In nucleotides, the CDR3 is TGTGCCAGCTCACCCCTCCTGAGCAATCAGCCCCAGCATTTT.

The J gene is TRBJ1-1, the V gene TRBV12-5; no clear D gene. The length of the CDR3 is 14 residues. The germline gives CDR1 LGHNT, CDR2 FRNRAP. With 2 bases removed from V and 1 base from J, the gap between germline ends came to 8 bases. The CDR3, as DNA: TGTGCTAGTGGTTTGCCGACACAGAACACTGAAGCTTTCTTT. Its translation: CASGLPTQNTEAFF. Looking up the rest from reference TRBV12-5 and TRBJ1-1 gives the full variable domain: DARVTQTPRHKVTEMGQEVTMRCQPILGHNTVFWYRQTMMQGLELLAYFRNRAPLDDSGMPKDRFSAEMPDATLATLKIQPSEPRDSAVYFCASGLPTQNTEAFFGQGTRLTVV.

The CDR3 nucleotides read TGTGCCAGCAGCCAGCGGACAGGGAACCAAGAGACCCAGTACTTC. Its translation: CASSQRTGNQETQYF. V and J are TRBV5-4 and TRBJ2-5; TRBD1 matches at 8 bases. This CDR3 region has 15 residues. Unmatched junction bases numbered 5, after V lost 4 bases and J lost 0 bases. Germline V gene lookup returns CDR1 SGHNT and CDR2 YYREEE (reference sequence).

The genes are TRBV28 and TRBJ1-1; D may be TRBD1 (6 bases). Germline CDR1 is MDHEN and CDR2 is SYDVKM. The CDR3 is made up of 15 amino acids. V was cut by 3 bases and J by 1 base, with 12 bases left in between. The CDR3: CASSFQGSRNTEAFF. The CDR3 DNA follows: TGTGCCAGCAGTTTTCAGGGGTCTAGGAACACTGAAGCTTTCTTT.

The genes are TRBV9 and TRBJ1-4, with D unclear. Germline CDR1 is SGDLS and CDR2 is YYNGEE. The CDR3 is 16 amino acids. Trimming pared 3 bases from V and 0 bases from J, leaving 12 bases between. Here the CDR3 DNA reads TGTGCCAGCAGCGCAGATCCAGGCGCAACTAATGAAAAACTGTTTTTT. It specifies CASSADPGATNEKLFF.

The chain has TRBV11-2 and TRBJ2-5; 15 nucleotides agree with TRBD2. The V gene end was trimmed by 4 bases and the J gene end by 5 bases; junction bases not matched to a gene: 2. From germline, CDR1 is SGHAT and CDR2 FQNNGV. The CDR3 has 15 amino acids. The CDR3 nucleotides are TGTGCCAGCAGCTCCGGGACTAGCGGGGGGGAGACCCAGTACTTC. This encodes CASSSGTSGGETQYF. Complete variable domain (other parts from reference TRBV11-2 and TRBJ2-5): EAGVAQSPRYKIIEKRQSVAFWCNPISGHATLYWYQQILGQGPKLLIQFQNNGVVDDSQLPKDRFSAERLKGVDSTLKIQPAKLEDSAVYLCASSSGTSGGETQYFGPGTRLLVL.

The chain couples TRBV7-2 to TRBJ1-3; D uncertain. CDR3 length: 14 amino acids. Germline V gene data show CDR1 as SGHTA and CDR2 as FQGNSA. Trimming removed 3 bases from V and 0 bases from J, with 6 bases in between. CDR3 sequence reads: CASSLRPSGNTIYF. The CDR3 DNA reads as TGTGCCAGCAGCTTGAGGCCCTCTGGAAACACCATATATTTT. Full variable domain (rest looked up from reference TRBV7-2 and TRBJ1-3): GAGVSQSPSNKVTEKGKDVELRCDPISGHTALYWYRQSLGQGLEFLIYFQGNSAPDKSGLPSDRFSAERTGGSVSTLTIQRTQQEDSAVYLCASSLRPSGNTIYFGEGSWLTVV.

The chain recombines TRBV2 with TRBJ2-7; D is perhaps TRBD2 (6 bases). The germline V and J ends were trimmed by 7 bases and 3 bases, with 10 bases remaining between them. The CDR3 is 12 amino acids. The V gene's germline CDR1 is SNHLY and CDR2 FYNNEI. The CDR3 bases are TGTGCCAGCACTGGGGGGAGCTACGAGCAGTACTTC. Amino acid sequence: CASTGGSYEQYF.

The chain recombines TRBV5-1 with TRBJ1-3; the D is unclear. Germline CDR1 SGHRS, CDR2 YFSETQ. Trimming stripped 7 bases from V and 1 base from J, with 15 bases between. The CDR3 loop spans 15 amino acids. The CDR3 coding sequence is TGCGCCAGCCGGGAGGTAGGGAGATCTGGAAACACCATATATTTT. It translates to CASREVGRSGNTIYF.